These 4 T cell receptor beta chains came from one sample sequenced in a study of T cells after yellow fever vaccination. One entry per CDR3 protein results from TCRdb running MiXCR on the 5' RACE reads. The sample consists of tens of thousands of distinct CDR3 sequences, approximately 7% of them appearing once. Sequencing was performed on CD8+ T cells sorted from PBMCs, taken 35 to 50 days after the first yellow fever vaccination. These receptors all come from a man aged 18 to 29 who received the YFV17D yellow fever vaccine.

This clonotype was recorded at least ten times. The V call is TRBV7-3, the J call TRBJ2-1, with 10 bases that match TRBD2. Trimming cost V 7 bases and J 9 bases; bases outside gene matches: 9. CDR3 size: 14 residues. Germline-derived CDR1 and CDR2 are SGHTA and FQGTGA. The CDR3 protein is CASNPSGGASEQFF. CDR3 nucleotides: TGTGCCAGCAACCCAAGCGGGGGGGCGAGTGAGCAGTTCTTC.

This clonotype was detected only a few times. The chain combines TRBV28 with TRBJ2-1; 9 bases are a match to TRBD2. The CDR3 totals 14 residues. Unmatched junction bases numbered 5, after V lost 3 bases and J lost 8 bases. Per germline, CDR1 MDHEN and CDR2 SYDVKM. CDR3 in amino acids: CASSLAAGGDEQFF. In DNA form, the CDR3 reads TGTGCCAGCAGTTTGGCAGCGGGGGGTGATGAGCAGTTCTTC.

This clonotype occurred many times. The J gene is TRBJ2-2, the V gene TRBV7-2; possible D gene TRBD2, 5 bases. The CDR3 is 17 amino acids. Germline V gene lookup returns CDR1 SGHTA and CDR2 FQGNSA. V lost 2 bases and J 4 bases, leaving 17 bases between the germline ends. This chain's CDR3 is CASSLRQVSGGTGELFF. DNA of the CDR3: TGTGCCAGCAGCTTAAGGCAAGTCAGCGGTGGCACCGGGGAGCTGTTTTTT.

This clonotype was seen only a few times. Compared with germline, one end of the junction differs, possibly owing to a read error. The chain joins TRBV12-3 or TRBV12-4 to TRBJ1-1; 10 bases are a match to TRBD1. The CDR3 has 15 amino acids. Written as DNA, the CDR3 is TGTGCCACCAGTCCCTGGGGACAGGGGCAAACTGAAGCTTTCTTT. It encodes CATSPWGQGQTEAFF.